These 18 T cell receptor beta chains came from one sample sequenced in a study of CD8+ T cells in alopecia areata. Using CD4, CD8alpha, NKG2D, NKG2ACE and other markers, pooled cutaneous lymph node cells were sorted. Extracted RNA was reverse transcribed into cDNA, the sequencing template. Produced via immunoSEQ multiplex PCR; TCRdb's table is partial and in-frame only. The sample has roughly 260,000 clones, none seen only once. Source material: CD4+ T cells sorted from a lymph node. The receptor set was obtained from a C3H/HeJ mouse with alopecia areata. The MHC haplotype of this mouse line is H2-k.

This clone was recorded a few times. Mouse gene names and germline throughout. Sequencing ends 3 residues short of the CDR3 end; the germline J gene provides the rest. Other DNA variants within this sample encode the same CDR3. The chain combines TRBV1 with TRBJ1-6, with a possible D match to TRBD1 (5 bases). TRBJ1-6 is placed among ORFs of uncertain function. The CDR3 is made up of 14 amino acids. CDR1 is NSQYPW and CDR2 is LRSPGD in the germline V gene (reference sequence). V lost 3 bases to trimming and J lost 5 bases, with 8 bases between them. The DNA read from the CDR3 is TGCACCTGCAGTGCTGACAGTAATAATTCGCCC. It specifies CTCSADSNNSP. The whole CDR3 protein reads CTCSADSNNSPLYF.

Many counts were recorded for this clone. The gene names given are mouse names. The missing CDR3 end, 4 residues past where the read stops, is filled in from the germline J gene. The V call is TRBV17, the J call TRBJ2-1; 8 positions agree with TRBD2. The ends lost 0 bases at V and 6 bases at J; junction bases unmatched: 7. CDR3 length: 16 residues. CDR1 is MNHDT, CDR2 YYDKIL, per germline. Incomplete CDR3 DNA: TGTGCTAGCAGTAGAGATACGACTGGGGTTCGTGCT. Its protein product is CASSRDTTGVRA. The entire CDR3 protein is CASSRDTTGVRAEQFF.

There are a few counts of this clone. Germline and genes: mouse. CDR3 bases read: TGTGCCAGCAGGGGACTGGGGGGGCCCGCT. Amino acids: CASRGLGGPA. The entire CDR3 sequence reads CASRGLGGPAEQFF. The V call is TRBV14, the J call TRBJ2-1; 14 nucleotides line up with TRBD2. The DNA ends 4 residues before the CDR3 does, and the rest of the CDR3 is filled in from the germline J gene. From germline, CDR1 is SGHDT and CDR2 FRDEAV. This CDR3 has 14 residues. The full variable domain, with the rest looked up from reference TRBV14 and TRBJ2-1, is EAGVTQSPRYAVLQEGQAVSFWCDPISGHDTLYWYQQPRDQGPQLLVYFRDEAVIDNSQLPSDRFSAVRPKGTNSTLKIQSAKQGDTATYLCASRGLGGPAEQFFGPGTRLTVL.

A word on this clone: Gene labels here are mouse ones. The CDR3 goes on 4 residues after the read ends, and that part is filled in from the germline J gene. This chain links TRBV5 with TRBJ2-1; D is undetermined. Trimming removed 4 bases at V and 3 bases at J, with 7 bases between. The germline gives CDR1 LGHNA, CDR2 YNLKQL (reference sequence). The CDR3 totals 13 residues. Partial CDR3 DNA: TGTGCCAGCAGCCTACAGATCTATGCT. Translation: CASSLQIYA. The whole CDR3 sequence is CASSLQIYAEQFF.

This clone occurred a few times. The genes are named according to mouse. The CDR3 goes on 4 residues after the read ends, and that part is filled in from the germline J gene. The genes are TRBV1 and TRBJ2-7, with D possibly matching TRBD1 (6 bases). Germline CDR1 and CDR2: NSQYPW and LRSPGD (reference sequence). The CDR3 consists of 13 residues. The DNA read from the CDR3 is TGCACCTGCAGTGCAGATTACAGGGAT. The encoded protein is CTCSADYRD. The complete CDR3 reads CTCSADYRDEQYF.

This clone was found a few times. Any gene name here is a mouse gene name. The sequenced part of the CDR3 DNA is TGTGCCTGGAGTCCAGATGCAGAA. The encoded protein is CAWSPDAE. From start to end, the CDR3 is CAWSPDAETLYF. The V call is TRBV31, the J call TRBJ2-3, with D unclear. The read ends 4 residues before the CDR3 terminus; that terminus is restored from the germline J gene. Trimming cost V 1 base and J 2 bases, with 4 bases left between them. The CDR3 totals 12 residues. Germline V lookup: CDR1 GKSSPN, CDR2 SITVG.

This clone has at least ten counts. Gene names follow the mouse nomenclature. The read stops 4 residues short of the end of the CDR3; the missing end is completed from the germline J gene. The sample holds other DNA sequences that translate to the same CDR3. The chain has TRBV1 and TRBJ2-7; TRBD1 might be the D (5 bases). Trimming pared 4 bases from V and 3 bases from J, leaving 7 bases between. The CDR3 is made up of 12 amino acids. The germline CDR1 and CDR2 sequences are NSQYPW and LRSPGD (reference sequence). The CDR3 loop is CTCSGQNYEQYF. The sequenced part of the CDR3 DNA is TGCACCTGCAGTGGACAGAACTAT. Looking up the rest from reference TRBV1 and TRBJ2-7 gives the full variable domain: VTLLEQNPRWRLVPRGQAVNLRCILKNSQYPWMSWYQQDLQKQLQWLFTLRSPGDKEVKSLPGADYLATRVTDTELRLQVANMSQGRTLYCTCSGQNYEQYFGPGTRLTVL.

In the case of this clone: Mouse gene names and germline throughout. From the germline J gene comes the end of the CDR3, since the read stops 4 residues before it. Other DNA sequences from this sample encode an identical CDR3 as well. The chain employs TRBV12-1 and TRBJ2-5; 8 positions match TRBD2. The CDR3 is 14 amino acids. CDR1 is SGHSN and CDR2 is HYEKVE in the germline V gene. The trim removed 4 bases at V and 0 bases at J, leaving 2 bases unmatched. Here the CDR3 reads CASSPGGNQDTQYF. CDR3 bases read: TGTGCCAGCTCCCCTGGGGGGAACCAAGAC.

Turning to this clone: Gene names follow the mouse nomenclature. The read gets to within 4 residues of the CDR3 end, and the germline J gene fills in the rest. The chain carries TRBV19 and TRBJ2-1, with TRBD1 matching over 9 bases. Trimming took 5 bases from V and 6 from J; bases not matched to a gene: 3. This CDR3 spans 13 amino acids. Germline CDR1 and CDR2: FNHDT and SITEND (reference sequence). CDR3 in amino acids: CASRQGAGAEQFF. The sequenced part of the CDR3 DNA is TGTGCCAGCAGACAGGGGGCGGGTGCT.

This clone was detected only a few times. Mouse gene names and germline throughout. CDR3 sequence: CTCSAAGDSYEQYF. Incomplete CDR3 DNA: TGCACCTGCAGTGCAGCTGGGGACTCCTAT. The rearrangement links TRBV1 to TRBJ2-7; the D gene is possibly TRBD2 (6 bases). Read coverage stops 4 residues before the CDR3 terminus; the germline J gene supplies the remainder. The germline gives CDR1 NSQYPW, CDR2 LRSPGD (reference sequence). Trimming shortened V by 1 base and J by 0 bases, and 7 bases separated the two germline ends. The CDR3 runs to 14 residues.

About this clone itself: The gene symbols are mouse symbols. The read ends 4 residues shy of where the CDR3 ends; the end is completed using the germline J gene. This rearrangement joins TRBV13-1 to TRBJ2-7; a weak D match, TRBD1 (6 bases). The CDR3 spans 14 residues. V was trimmed by 4 bases and J by 0 bases, leaving 11 bases between them. Germline values: CDR1 NSHNY, CDR2 SYGAGN. This CDR3 reads CASSRQVSSYEQYF. The sequenced part of the CDR3 DNA is TGTGCCAGCAGTAGACAGGTTAGCTCCTAT.

About this clone: Any gene name here is a mouse gene name. The read is 4 residues too short to cover the CDR3 end, so that end is filled in from the germline J gene. The J gene is TRBJ2-5, the V gene TRBV3; TRBD2 agrees at 8 bases. V was clipped by 0 bases and J by 3 bases; unmatched bases: 5. This CDR3 has 16 amino acids. Germline assignment: CDR1 SNHLY and CDR2 FYNGKV (reference sequence). Incomplete CDR3 DNA: TGTGCCAGCAGCTTAGCGGCTGGGGGGAGGCAAGAC. Its translation is CASSLAAGGRQD. The full CDR3 sequence reads CASSLAAGGRQDTQYF.

A note on this clone: Germline and genes: mouse. Other DNA sequences in the sample encode the same CDR3. Here the CDR3 reads CASSDRVTEVFF. CDR3 DNA (partial): TGTGCCAGCAGTGACAGGGTCACA. The V call is TRBV13-3, the J call TRBJ1-1; weak D call: TRBD1 (5 bases). The read halts 4 residues ahead of the CDR3 end, with the missing end drawn from the germline J gene. Trimming took off 2 bases at V and 4 bases at J, with 6 bases between the two ends. CDR1 and CDR2 (germline): NNHDY, SYVADS. CDR3 length equals 12 residues.

This clone was seen only a few times. Germline and genes here are mouse. The CDR3 goes on 4 residues after the read ends, and that part is filled in from the germline J gene. The rearrangement joins TRBV19 to TRBJ2-4; no firm D call. V lost 1 base and J lost 0, with 6 bases in between. This CDR3 is built from 14 residues. Germline V CDR1 and CDR2: FNHDT, SITEND (reference sequence). Partial CDR3 DNA: TGTGCCAGCAGTATAATGGGTAGTCAAAAC. Protein product: CASSIMGSQN. The full CDR3 sequence reads CASSIMGSQNTLYF.

Many counts were recorded for this clone. Genes here carry mouse names. The read stops 4 residues short of the end of the CDR3; the missing end is completed from the germline J gene. The chain is built from TRBV31 and TRBJ1-2; tentative D call: TRBD1 (6 bases). Germline values: CDR1 GKSSPN, CDR2 SITVG. The CDR3 covers 14 residues. Trimming shortened V by 2 bases and J by 0 bases, and 10 bases separated the two germline ends. Partial CDR3 DNA: TGTGCCTGGAGTACCGGGACAACAAACTCC. Protein: CAWSTGTTNS. In full, the CDR3 is CAWSTGTTNSDYTF.

This clone was picked up a small number of times. Gene names refer to mouse genes. The read is 4 residues too short to cover the CDR3 end, so that end is filled in from the germline J gene. The genes are TRBV19 and TRBJ2-5; a possible D gene is TRBD1 (7 bases). Germline V gene data show CDR1 as FNHDT and CDR2 as SITEND (reference sequence). The CDR3 is 15 amino acids. The V gene lost 1 base and the J gene lost 2 bases, with 11 bases spanning the gap. CDR3 loop: CASSIRGGLQDTQYF. The part of the CDR3 DNA that was read is TGTGCCAGCAGTATACGAGGGGGCCTCCAAGAC.

This clone came up a few times. The listed genes are named as in mouse. The read ends 4 residues shy of where the CDR3 ends; the end is completed using the germline J gene. This chain links TRBV19 with TRBJ2-1; D remains unclear. The germline V gene has CDR1 FNHDT and CDR2 SITEND (reference sequence). The germline V and J ends were trimmed by 6 bases and 4 bases, with 11 bases remaining between them. CDR3 length: 13 residues. CDR3: CASKKNTYAEQFF. The part of the CDR3 DNA that was read is TGTGCCAGCAAGAAAAACACATATGCT.

Points on this clone: Gene names are the mouse ones. This CDR3 is CASSDGWGGQDTQYF. CDR3 bases read: TGTGCCAGCAGTGATGGATGGGGAGGCCAAGAC. This chain uses TRBV13-3 with TRBJ2-5, with a tentative D call TRBD2 (5 bases). The missing CDR3 end, 4 residues past where the read stops, is filled in from the germline J gene. The CDR3 length is 15 residues. The ends were cut back, 0 bases at V and 2 bases at J, with 10 bases in the middle. Germline loops: CDR1 NNHDY, CDR2 SYVADS.